One and the same sample provided the 15 T cell receptor beta chains below, sequenced in a study of low-dose radiotherapy and immunotherapy resistance in tumors. First-strand cDNA used TRAV- and TRBV-specific primers, covering alpha and beta chains. PCR amplification of the TCRs was performed with Phusion for 15 to 25 PCR cycles, and it relied on a constant-region primer together with a V-primer adapter. TCRdb ran MiXCR on the reads and lists one entry per CDR3 protein. The table shows around 18,000 distinct CDR3 sequences, with approximately 79% occurring only once. The source is a human donor with advanced metastatic prostate, ovarian, gallbladder or colorectal cancer (not recorded which). This table probably holds off-target reads from a library built for another chain.

V gene TRBV6-2 or TRBV6-3 combines with J gene TRBJ1-1; D remains ambiguous. Germline CDR1 and CDR2: MNHEY and SVGEGT. V shed 7 bases and J shed 0 bases, with 12 bases lying between them. CDR3 size: 14 residues. DNA for the CDR3: TGTGCCAGCACGGGAACAGCGCTGAACACTGAAGCTTTCTTT. Protein product: CASTGTALNTEAFF.

As for this clonotype: One end of the junction fails to match germline, which may point to a read error. The chain employs TRBV9 and TRBJ2-7; TRBD1 or TRBD2 may be the D gene (5 bases each). CDR1 and CDR2 from the germline V gene are SGDLS and YYNGEE. This CDR3 is 14 amino acids long. As DNA, the CDR3 is TGTGCCAGCAGCGTAGGGGACCAGTCCTACGCGCAGTACTTC. Protein product: CASSVGDQSYAQYF.

This clonotype was seen only a few times. This chain uses TRBV14 with TRBJ1-2; no clear D. V was pared by 1 base and J by 5 bases, with 17 bases between. Looked up from germline, CDR1 is SGHDN and CDR2 is FVKESK. The CDR3 has 16 amino acids. The CDR3 loop reads CASSQADGSHSYGYTF. Here the CDR3 DNA reads TGTGCCAGCAGCCAAGCGGACGGAAGTCATAGTTATGGCTACACCTTC. Filled out from reference TRBV14 and TRBJ1-2, the complete variable domain reads EAGVTQFPSHSVIEKGQTVTLRCDPISGHDNLYWYRRVMGKEIKFLLHFVKESKQDESGMPNNRFLAERTGGTYSTLKVQPAELEDSGVYFCASSQADGSHSYGYTFGSGTRLTVV.

To note about this clonotype: Its ends do not fully match the called genes, so a read error is possible. CDR3: CASSLGADYLNTEAFF. In DNA, the CDR3 is TGTGCCAGCAGCTTGGGAGCGGACTACTTGAACACTGAAGCTTTCTTT. The V and J genes are TRBV5-3 and TRBJ1-1; D gene unclear. TRBV5-3 is an ORF for which the function is uncertain. The CDR3 has 16 residues.

This chain connects TRBV28 to TRBJ1-5; weak D call: TRBD1 (5 bases). Germline values: CDR1 MDHEN, CDR2 SYDVKM. The ends were cut back, 1 base at V and 6 bases at J, with 16 bases in the middle. This CDR3 region has 16 residues. The CDR3, as DNA: TGTGCCAGCAGTTTATTTGGTGGGGGTGCAGGTCAGCCCCAGCATTTT. The encoded protein is CASSLFGGGAGQPQHF.

This clonotype was counted between two and nine times. Written as DNA, the CDR3 is TGTGCCAGCAGCCTATCGGACACTGAAGCTTTCTTT. Its protein is CASSLSDTEAFF. V gene TRBV9 combines with J gene TRBJ1-1; D gene ambiguous. Between the trimmed V and J ends, which lost 4 bases and 3 bases, there was a span of 7 bases. The CDR3 has 12 residues. Germline assignment: CDR1 SGDLS and CDR2 YYNGEE.

The genes are TRBV12-3 or TRBV12-4 and TRBJ2-3, with TRBD1 matching over 9 bases. The V gene end was trimmed by 5 bases and the J gene end by 5 bases; junction bases not matched to a gene: 8. The CDR3 runs to 15 residues. The CDR3 DNA sequence: TGTGCCAGCAGTGCCGGGACAGGGAGTGTAGATACGCAGTATTTT. Protein: CASSAGTGSVDTQYF.

CDR3 region: CASSIGDVSYEQYF. Written as DNA, the CDR3 is TGTGCCAGCAGCATAGGGGACGTGTCCTACGAGCAGTACTTC. The J gene is TRBJ2-7, the V gene TRBV5-8, with D perhaps being TRBD1 or TRBD2 (5 bases each). The CDR3 loop spans 14 amino acids. The germline CDR1 and CDR2 sequences are SGHTS and YDEGEE. The V gene lost 4 bases and the J gene lost 1 base, with 12 bases spanning the gap.

This clonotype has only a few counts. The rearrangement uses TRBV18 and TRBJ1-1, with D perhaps matching TRBD1 (6 bases). Germline V gene lookup returns CDR1 KGHSH and CDR2 LQKENI. V was shortened by 3 bases and J by 2 bases, with 13 bases between the two germline ends. The CDR3 contains 15 residues. For the CDR3, the DNA is TGTGCCAGCTCACCTAAGGGGGACATCAACACTGAAGCTTTCTTT. It codes for CASSPKGDINTEAFF.

This chain joins TRBV29-1 and TRBJ2-1, with TRBD1 matching over 7 bases. Looked up from germline, CDR1 is SQVTM and CDR2 is ANQGSEA. The trim removed 3 bases at V and 10 bases at J, leaving 3 bases unmatched. The length of the CDR3 is 11 residues. CDR3 loop: CSVDRGTEQFF. The CDR3 DNA reads TGCAGCGTTGACAGGGGGACCGAGCAGTTCTTC.

This chain connects TRBV6-2 or TRBV6-3 to TRBJ2-1; possibly TRBD1 for D (6 bases). Trimming took 4 bases from V and 2 from J, leaving 18 bases between them. The length of the CDR3 is 17 residues. CDR1 and CDR2 (germline): MNHEY, SVGEGT. CDR3 loop: CASSSFSRDKPYNEQFF. The CDR3 bases are TGTGCCAGCAGTTCCTTCTCCCGGGACAAGCCCTACAATGAGCAGTTCTTC.

This chain links TRBV7-2 with TRBJ2-7, with TRBD2 as a possible D gene (7 bases). CDR1 SGHTA and CDR2 FQGNSA come from the germline V gene. The CDR3 is made up of 15 amino acids. Trimming left V 4 bases short and J 4 bases short, with 17 bases between. CDR3 loop: CASSSRGGGLYEQYF. The CDR3 DNA is TGTGCCAGCAGCTCCCGAGGGGGGGGGTTGTACGAGCAGTACTTC.

The chain couples TRBV7-9 to TRBJ2-1, with TRBD2 matching over 14 bases. Germline V gene sequence: CDR1 SEHNR, CDR2 FQNEAQ (reference sequence). V shed 4 bases, J shed 3 bases, and the junction held 14 bases outside the gene matches. CDR3 length: 20 residues. The CDR3 spells CASSSRLAGGVLGGYNEQFF. The CDR3 DNA follows: TGTGCCAGCAGCTCCCGACTAGCGGGAGGGGTTCTAGGGGGCTACAATGAGCAGTTCTTC.

This chain connects TRBV24-1 to TRBJ2-2; either TRBD1 or TRBD2 may fit D (5 bases each). Per germline, CDR1 KGHDR and CDR2 SFDVKD. The ends were cut back, 4 bases at V and 4 bases at J, with 18 bases in the middle. The CDR3 is made up of 17 amino acids. The CDR3, as DNA: TGTGCCACCAGTGAACTGGGGCTCCCTGAGGGCACCGGGGAGCTGTTTTTT. The encoded protein is CATSELGLPEGTGELFF.

CDR3 amino acids: CASSSPAGTGGSPLHF. DNA for the CDR3: TGTGCCAGCAGCTCACCAGCCGGGACAGGGGGCTCACCCCTCCACTTT. This sequence joins TRBV5-8 and TRBJ1-6; 12 bases align to TRBD1. There are 16 residues in the CDR3. J was trimmed by 10 bases and V by 3 bases; bases with no gene match: 8. Germline CDR1 reads SGHTS; CDR2 reads YDEGEE.